The entry that follows covers one TCR beta chain sequence. This entry belongs to a study of spatial heterogeneity in lung cancer. Specified time point: sample taken at primary tumor resection. Whole RNA came from tumor, nontumor lung or frozen PBMC and was sequenced without being sorted. Each CDR3 protein is one row after TCRdb ran MiXCR on the 5' RACE reads. The table includes some 39,000 distinct CDR3 sequences, over 6.5% detected once. This material consisted of PBMCs, taken at surgery. The receptor was derived from a female donor with early-stage non-small cell lung cancer.

The CDR3 region has the DNA TGTGCCACCAGCAGAGATCCCTCACTAGGGTACGAGCAGTTCTTC. It codes for CATSRDPSLGYEQFF. The chain recombines TRBV15 with TRBJ2-1; weak D call: TRBD2 (5 bases). In germline, CDR1 is LNHNV, CDR2 YYDKDF (reference sequence). V lost 0 bases to trimming and J lost 10 bases, with 16 bases between them. CDR3 size: 15 residues.